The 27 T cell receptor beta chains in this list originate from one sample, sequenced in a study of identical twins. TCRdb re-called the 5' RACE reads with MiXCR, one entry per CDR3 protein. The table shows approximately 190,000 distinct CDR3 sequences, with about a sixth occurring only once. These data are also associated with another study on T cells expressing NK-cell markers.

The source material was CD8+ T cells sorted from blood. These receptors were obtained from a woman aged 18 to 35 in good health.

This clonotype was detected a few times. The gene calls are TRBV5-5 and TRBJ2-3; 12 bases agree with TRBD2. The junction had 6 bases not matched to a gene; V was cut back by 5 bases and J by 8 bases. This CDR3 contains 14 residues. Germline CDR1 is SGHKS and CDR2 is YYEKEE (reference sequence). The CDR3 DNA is TGTGCCAGCAGTCCGGGACTAGCGGGTTCTACGCAGTATTTT. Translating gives CASSPGLAGSTQYF. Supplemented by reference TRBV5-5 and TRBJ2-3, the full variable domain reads DAGVTQSPTHLIKTRGQQVTLRCSPISGHKSVSWYQQVLGQGPQFIFQYYEKEERGRGNFPDRFSARQFPNYSSELNVNALLLGDSALYLCASSPGLAGSTQYFGPGTRLTVL.

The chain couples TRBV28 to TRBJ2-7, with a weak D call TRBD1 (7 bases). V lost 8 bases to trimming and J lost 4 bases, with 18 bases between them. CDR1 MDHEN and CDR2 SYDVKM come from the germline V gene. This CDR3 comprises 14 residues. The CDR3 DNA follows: TGTGCCAGCGAGGGACTCGACAGGGCTTACGAGCAGTACTTC. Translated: CASEGLDRAYEQYF. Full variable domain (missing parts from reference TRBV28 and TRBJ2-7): DVKVTQSSRYLVKRTGEKVFLECVQDMDHENMFWYRQDPGLGLRLIYFSYDVKMKEKGDIPEGYSVSREKKERFSLILESASTNQTSMYLCASEGLDRAYEQYFGPGTRLTVT.

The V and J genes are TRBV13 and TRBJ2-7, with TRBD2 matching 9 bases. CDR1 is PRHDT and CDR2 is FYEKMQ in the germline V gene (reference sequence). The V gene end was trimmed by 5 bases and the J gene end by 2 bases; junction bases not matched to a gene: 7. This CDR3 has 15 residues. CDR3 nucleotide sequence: TGTGCCAGCAGCGACTCTAGCGGGGACACCTACGAGCAGTACTTC. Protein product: CASSDSSGDTYEQYF.

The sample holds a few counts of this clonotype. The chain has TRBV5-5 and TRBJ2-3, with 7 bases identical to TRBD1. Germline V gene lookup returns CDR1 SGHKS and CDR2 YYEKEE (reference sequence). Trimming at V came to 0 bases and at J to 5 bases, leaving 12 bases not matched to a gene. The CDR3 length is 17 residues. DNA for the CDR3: TGTGCCAGCAGCTTGGCTCAAGGGGGCGAATTTAGAGATACGCAGTATTTT. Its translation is CASSLAQGGEFRDTQYF. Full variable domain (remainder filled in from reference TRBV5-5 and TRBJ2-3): DAGVTQSPTHLIKTRGQQVTLRCSPISGHKSVSWYQQVLGQGPQFIFQYYEKEERGRGNFPDRFSARQFPNYSSELNVNALLLGDSALYLCASSLAQGGEFRDTQYFGPGTRLTVL.

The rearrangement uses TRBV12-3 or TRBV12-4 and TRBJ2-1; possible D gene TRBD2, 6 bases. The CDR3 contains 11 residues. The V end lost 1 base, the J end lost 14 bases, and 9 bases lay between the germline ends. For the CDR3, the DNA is TGTGCCAGCAGTTTAGGACGGAGGGAGTTCTTC. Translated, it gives CASSLGRREFF.

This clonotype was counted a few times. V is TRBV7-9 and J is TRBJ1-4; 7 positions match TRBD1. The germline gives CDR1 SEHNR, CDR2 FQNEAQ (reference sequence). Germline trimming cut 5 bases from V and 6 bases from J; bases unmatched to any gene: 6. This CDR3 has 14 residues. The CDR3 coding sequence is TGTGCCAGCAGCCCGGACAGGTCCTATGAAAAACTGTTTTTT. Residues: CASSPDRSYEKLFF.

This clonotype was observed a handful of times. The CDR3 here is CACRRRADTNYEQYF. In nucleotides, the CDR3 is TGTGCCTGCAGACGGAGGGCCGACACGAACTACGAGCAGTACTTC. V gene TRBV30 combines with J gene TRBJ2-7; D may be TRBD2 (6 bases). The ends were cut back, 6 bases at V and 3 bases at J, with 21 bases in the middle. Germline V CDR1 and CDR2: GTSNPN, SVGIG (reference sequence). This CDR3 has 15 residues.

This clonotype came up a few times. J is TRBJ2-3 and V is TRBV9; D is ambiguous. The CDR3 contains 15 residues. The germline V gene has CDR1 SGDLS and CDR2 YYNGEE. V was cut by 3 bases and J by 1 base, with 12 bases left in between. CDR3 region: CASSAHGGGTDTQYF. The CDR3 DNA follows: TGTGCCAGCAGCGCCCACGGTGGGGGCACAGATACGCAGTATTTT.

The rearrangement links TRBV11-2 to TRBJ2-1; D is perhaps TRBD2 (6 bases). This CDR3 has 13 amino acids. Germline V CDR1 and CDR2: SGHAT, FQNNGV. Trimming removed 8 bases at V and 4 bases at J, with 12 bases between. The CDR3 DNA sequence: TGTGCCAGCCTCGGGACTCCTTACAATGAGCAGTTCTTC. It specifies CASLGTPYNEQFF.

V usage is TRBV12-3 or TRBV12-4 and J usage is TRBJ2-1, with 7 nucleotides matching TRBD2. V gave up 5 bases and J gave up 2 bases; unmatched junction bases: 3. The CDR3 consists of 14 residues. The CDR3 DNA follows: TGTGCCAGCAGTCAAGCGGGAACCTACAATGAGCAGTTCTTC. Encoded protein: CASSQAGTYNEQFF.

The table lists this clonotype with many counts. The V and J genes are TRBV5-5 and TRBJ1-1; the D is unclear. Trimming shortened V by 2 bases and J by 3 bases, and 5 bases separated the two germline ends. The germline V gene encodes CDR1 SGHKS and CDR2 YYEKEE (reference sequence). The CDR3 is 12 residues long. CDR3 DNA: TGTGCCAGCAGCTTAGGCTACACTGAAGCTTTCTTT. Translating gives CASSLGYTEAFF.

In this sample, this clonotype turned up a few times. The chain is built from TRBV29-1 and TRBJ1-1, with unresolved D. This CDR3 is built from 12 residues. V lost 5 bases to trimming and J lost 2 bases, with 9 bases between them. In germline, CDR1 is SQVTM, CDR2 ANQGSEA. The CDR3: CSVPTRNTEAFF. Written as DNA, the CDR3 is TGCAGCGTTCCGACGCGAAACACTGAAGCTTTCTTT.

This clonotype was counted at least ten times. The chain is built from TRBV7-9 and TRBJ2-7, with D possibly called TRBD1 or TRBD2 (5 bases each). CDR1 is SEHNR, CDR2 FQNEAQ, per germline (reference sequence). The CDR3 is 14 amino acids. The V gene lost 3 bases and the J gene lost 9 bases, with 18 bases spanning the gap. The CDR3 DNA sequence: TGTGCCAGCAGCTTGGCCGGGACGGACGTTTGGCAGTACTTC. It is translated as CASSLAGTDVWQYF.

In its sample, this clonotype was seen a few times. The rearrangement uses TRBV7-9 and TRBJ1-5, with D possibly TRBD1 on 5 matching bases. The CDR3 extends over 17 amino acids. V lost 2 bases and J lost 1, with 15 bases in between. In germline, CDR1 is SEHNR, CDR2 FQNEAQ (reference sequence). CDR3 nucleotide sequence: TGTGCCAGCAGCTTAAATTACGGGGCAGAGAGCAATCAGCCCCAGCATTTT. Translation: CASSLNYGAESNQPQHF.

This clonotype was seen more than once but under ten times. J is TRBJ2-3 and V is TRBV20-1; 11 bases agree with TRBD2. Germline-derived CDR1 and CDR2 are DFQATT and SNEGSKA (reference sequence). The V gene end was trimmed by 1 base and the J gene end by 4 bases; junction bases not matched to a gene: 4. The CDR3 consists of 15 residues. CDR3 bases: TGCAGTGCTAGAGTTCGGGGACTAGCGGCAGATACGCAGTATTTT. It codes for CSARVRGLAADTQYF.

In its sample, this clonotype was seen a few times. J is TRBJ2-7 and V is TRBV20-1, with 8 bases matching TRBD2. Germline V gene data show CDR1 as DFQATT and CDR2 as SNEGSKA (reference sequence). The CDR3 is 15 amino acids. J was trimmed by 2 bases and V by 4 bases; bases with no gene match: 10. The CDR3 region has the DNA TGCAGTGCTACCCACCCCAGCGGGAGAGCCTACGAGCAGTACTTC. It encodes CSATHPSGRAYEQYF.

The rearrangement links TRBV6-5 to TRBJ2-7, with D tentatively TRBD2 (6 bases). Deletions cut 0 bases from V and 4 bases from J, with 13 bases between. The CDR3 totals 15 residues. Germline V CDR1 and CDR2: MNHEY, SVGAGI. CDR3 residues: CASSYSARGWYEQYF. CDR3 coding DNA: TGTGCCAGCAGTTACTCCGCCCGGGGGTGGTACGAGCAGTACTTC.

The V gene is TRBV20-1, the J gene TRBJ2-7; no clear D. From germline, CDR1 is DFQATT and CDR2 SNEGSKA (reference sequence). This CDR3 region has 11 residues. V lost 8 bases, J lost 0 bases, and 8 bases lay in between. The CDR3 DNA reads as TGCAGTCCCCCGAGCTCCTACGAGCAGTACTTC. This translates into CSPPSSYEQYF.

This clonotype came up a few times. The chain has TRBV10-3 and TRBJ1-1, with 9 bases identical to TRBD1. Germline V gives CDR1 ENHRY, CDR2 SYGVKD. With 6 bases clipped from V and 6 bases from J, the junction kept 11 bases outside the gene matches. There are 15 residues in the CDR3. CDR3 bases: TGTGCCATCAGCCCGGAGGGACAGGGCCACGCTGAAGCTTTCTTT. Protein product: CAISPEGQGHAEAFF.

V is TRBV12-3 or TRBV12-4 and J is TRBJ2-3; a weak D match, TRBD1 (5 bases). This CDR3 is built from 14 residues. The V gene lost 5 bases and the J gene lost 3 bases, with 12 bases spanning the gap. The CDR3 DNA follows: TGTGCCAGCAGTCACCTGACAGTGACAGATACGCAGTATTTT. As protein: CASSHLTVTDTQYF.

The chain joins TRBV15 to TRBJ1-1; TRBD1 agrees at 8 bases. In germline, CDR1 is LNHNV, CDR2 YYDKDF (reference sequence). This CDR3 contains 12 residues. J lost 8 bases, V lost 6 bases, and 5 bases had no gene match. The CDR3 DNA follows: TGTGCCACCAGGGGACAGGAGATAGAAGCTTTCTTT. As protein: CATRGQEIEAFF. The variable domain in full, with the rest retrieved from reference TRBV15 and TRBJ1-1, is DAMVIQNPRYQVTQFGKPVTLSCSQTLNHNVMYWYQQKSSQAPKLLFHYYDKDFNNEADTPDNFQSRRPNTSFCFLDIRSPGLGDTAMYLCATRGQEIEAFFGQGTRLTVV.

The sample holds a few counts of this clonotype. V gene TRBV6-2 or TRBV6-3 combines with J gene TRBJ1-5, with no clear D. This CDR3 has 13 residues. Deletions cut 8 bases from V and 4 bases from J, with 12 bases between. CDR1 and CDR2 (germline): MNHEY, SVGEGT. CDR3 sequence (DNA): TGTGCCAGCTCCTGGGAAGGTAATCAGCCCCAGCATTTT. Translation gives CASSWEGNQPQHF.

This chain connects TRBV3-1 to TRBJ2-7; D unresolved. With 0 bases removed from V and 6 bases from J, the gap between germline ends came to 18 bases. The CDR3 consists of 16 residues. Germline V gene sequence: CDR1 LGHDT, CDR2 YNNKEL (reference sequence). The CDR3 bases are TGTGCCAGCAGCCAAGAACGCGTCCGGGTAGTAGGCGAGCAGTACTTC. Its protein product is CASSQERVRVVGEQYF.

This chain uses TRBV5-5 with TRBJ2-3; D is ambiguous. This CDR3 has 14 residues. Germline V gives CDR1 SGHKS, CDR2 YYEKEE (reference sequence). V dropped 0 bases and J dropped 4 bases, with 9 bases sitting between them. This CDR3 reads CASSLALVADTQYF. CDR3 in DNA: TGTGCCAGCAGCTTGGCCCTAGTTGCAGATACGCAGTATTTT.

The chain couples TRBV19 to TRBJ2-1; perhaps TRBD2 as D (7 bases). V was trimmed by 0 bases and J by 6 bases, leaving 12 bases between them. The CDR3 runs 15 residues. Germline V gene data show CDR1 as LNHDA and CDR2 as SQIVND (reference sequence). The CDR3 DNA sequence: TGTGCCAGTAGTATAGAGTGGGGGGGCGGCAATGAGCAGTTCTTC. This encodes CASSIEWGGGNEQFF.

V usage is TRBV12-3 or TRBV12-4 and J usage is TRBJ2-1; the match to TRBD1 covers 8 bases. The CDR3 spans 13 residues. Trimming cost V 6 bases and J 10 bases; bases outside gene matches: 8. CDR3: CASRQGGRWEQFF. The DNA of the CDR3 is TGTGCCAGCAGACAGGGGGGCCGGTGGGAGCAGTTCTTC.

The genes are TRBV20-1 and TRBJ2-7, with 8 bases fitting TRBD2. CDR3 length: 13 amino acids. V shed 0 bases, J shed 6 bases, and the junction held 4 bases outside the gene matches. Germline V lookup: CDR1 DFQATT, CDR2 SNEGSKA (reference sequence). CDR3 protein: CSARDTGGGEQYF. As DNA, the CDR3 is TGCAGTGCTAGAGACACGGGAGGGGGCGAGCAGTACTTC.